A selection of T cell receptor beta chains follows, all from one sample in a study of CD8 T cells in Susac syndrome. TCRdb passed the immunoSEQ multiplex PCR reads through MiXCR, listing each CDR3 protein once. The table has roughly 88,000 distinct CDR3 sequences, roughly 95% seen once. The sequencing sample was made of CD8+ T cells from PBMCs. These receptors were obtained from a human donor with Susac syndrome. The CDR3 runs from the conserved cysteine through the conserved F or W. Fields, in order: J gene, D gene, V gene, clone size, CDR3 DNA, CDR3 protein. The D gene is left open where the match is weak. Rows may omit the clone size; those that give it use once, few, many or a size class.

TRBJ1-5 | - | TRBV20-1 | - | TGCAGTGCTAGAGACCATTTTGGACAGACCAATCAGCCCCAGCATTTT | CSARDHFGQTNQPQHF
TRBJ2-2 | - | TRBV29-1 | - | TGCAGCGTTGAAGATCTCGGCGGGGAGCTGTTTTTT | CSVEDLGGELFF
TRBJ2-7 | TRBD2 | TRBV4-3 | - | TGCGCCAGCAGCCAAGATGGCGGGAGTAACCTCTACGAGCAGTACTTC | CASSQDGGSNLYEQYF
TRBJ1-2 | - | TRBV29-1 | - | TGCAGCGTTGGGGTCAGGAATGGCTACACCTTC | CSVGVRNGYTF
TRBJ2-3 | - | TRBV7-2 | - | TGTGCCAGCAGCTTAACGACAGGATTCGGCGATACGCAGTATTTT | CASSLTTGFGDTQYF
TRBJ2-1 | TRBD2 | TRBV6-2/TRBV6-3 | - | TGTGCCAGCTCGGGACTAGCGCCCGACAATGAGCAGTTCTTC | CASSGLAPDNEQFF
TRBJ2-1 | TRBD1 | TRBV2 | - | TGTGCCAGCAGTGAAGCGGAGAGGGGGCGCGAACTTTTCAATGAGCAGTTCTTC | CASSEAERGRELFNEQFF
TRBJ1-1 | TRBD1 | TRBV27 | - | TGTGCCAGCAGCCCTACAGGGGGCCGGGCTTTCTTT | CASSPTGGRAFF
TRBJ2-3 | - | TRBV29-1 | - | TGCAGCGTTGAATTGGCAAAGTCTAGCACAGATACGCAGTATTTT | CSVELAKSSTDTQYF
TRBJ1-5 | - | TRBV4-1 | - | TGCGCCAGCAGCCAAGATTTCCGTCAGCCCCAGCATTTT | CASSQDFRQPQHF
TRBJ1-5 | - | TRBV2 | once | TGTGCCAGCAGTGCCTTCACCTCGGGTCAGCCCCAGCATTTT | CASSAFTSGQPQHF
TRBJ2-5 | TRBD2 | TRBV7-9 | - | TGTGCCAGCAGCAATCTAGCGGGAGAAGAGACCCAGTACTTC | CASSNLAGEETQYF
TRBJ2-1 | TRBD1 | TRBV29-1 | - | TGCAGCGTGTCTAGACAGGGGCTACACAATGAGCAGTTCTTC | CSVSRQGLHNEQFF
TRBJ1-1 | - | TRBV15 | - | TGTGCCACCAGCTACGGTAACACTGAAGCTTTCTTT | CATSYGNTEAFF
TRBJ1-2 | - | TRBV4-3 | - | TGCGCCAGCAGCCAAGAGCGTGACTATGGCTACACCTTC | CASSQERDYGYTF
TRBJ2-7 | TRBD2 | TRBV7-2 | - | TGTGCCAGCAGCCCCCGACTAGCGGGAGTGGTGTACGAGCAGTACTTC | CASSPRLAGVVYEQYF
TRBJ2-7 | - | TRBV19 | - | TGTGCCAGTAGTATCTTACCGACGGGTCCCGTCTCCTACGAGCAGTACTTC | CASSILPTGPVSYEQYF
TRBJ2-1 | - | TRBV15 | - | TGTGCCACCAGAGAGGGGGAAGAGGAGTTCTTC | CATREGEEEFF
TRBJ2-5 | - | TRBV5-1 | - | TGCGCCAGCAGGCGAGGATACGAGGAGACCCAGTACTTC | CASRRGYEETQYF
TRBJ2-7 | - | TRBV6-5 | - | TGTGCCAGCAGATTAACATCGAGGAGATCCCACCTACCCTACGAGCAGTACTTC | CASRLTSRRSHLPYEQYF
TRBJ2-2 | TRBD2 | TRBV13 | - | TGTGCCAGCAGCATGATCGCGGGAGGTCGGGGGGAGCTGTTTTTT | CASSMIAGGRGELFF
TRBJ2-1 | TRBD1 | TRBV24-1 | - | TGTGCCACCAGTGACTGGACAGGGATCAATGAGCAGTTCTTC | CATSDWTGINEQFF
TRBJ1-2 | TRBD1 | TRBV28 | - | TGTGCAGCAGGGGACAGGGGTAACTATGGCTACACCTTC | CAAGDRGNYGYTF
TRBJ2-7 | TRBD2 | TRBV2 | - | TGTGCCATCGACGGGACTAGCGGGAGTGGTAAGCAGTACTTC | CAIDGTSGSGKQYF
TRBJ1-2 | - | TRBV7-9 | - | TGTGCCAGCAGCTCCTCGTATGGCTACACCTTC | CASSSSYGYTF
TRBJ2-1 | - | TRBV5-4 | once | TGTGCCAGCAGCTTCCTCCTGTCGCGGGGGCCTTCCTACAATGAGCAGTTCTTC | CASSFLLSRGPSYNEQFF
TRBJ2-7 | - | TRBV6-2/TRBV6-3 | - | TGTGCCAGCCGGCCAGGAAGCTCCTACGAGCAGTACTTC | CASRPGSSYEQYF
TRBJ2-3 | - | TRBV28 | few | TGTGCCAGCAGTTCGCAGGGAGATACGCAGTATTTT | CASSSQGDTQYF
TRBJ2-3 | TRBD2 | TRBV24-1 | once | TGTGCCACCAGTGATCCCCAGCGGGAGAAAGATACGCAGTATTTT | CATSDPQREKDTQYF
TRBJ2-1 | - | TRBV29-1 | - | TGCAGCGTTGAAGATCTTGTCAGGAGCTCCTACAATGAGCAGTTCTTC | CSVEDLVRSSYNEQFF
TRBJ2-3 | - | TRBV7-6 | - | TGTGCCAGCAGTGGGGACTCCAGAGGCCAAGATACGCAGTATTTT | CASSGDSRGQDTQYF
TRBJ2-2 | TRBD1 | TRBV20-1 | - | TGCAGTGCTACCGACATTACGGGACAGGGGTACACCGGGGAGCTGTTTTTT | CSATDITGQGYTGELFF
TRBJ2-7 | - | TRBV27 | once | TGTGCCAGCAGCTCCGGCGGGCACTACGAGCAGTACTTC | CASSSGGHYEQYF
TRBJ1-3 | - | TRBV7-2 | few | TGTGCCAGCAGCTTAATGCTCCGAGACACCATATATTTT | CASSLMLRDTIYF
TRBJ2-7 | TRBD2 | TRBV3-1 | - | TGTGCCAGCAGCCAAAGGACTAGCGGCTCCTACGAGCAGTACTTC | CASSQRTSGSYEQYF
TRBJ2-2 | - | TRBV24-1 | - | TGTGCCACCAGATCGTCCGATCGTTGGCACAACGGGGAGCTGTTTTTT | CATRSSDRWHNGELFF
TRBJ1-3 | - | TRBV15 | - | TGTGCCACCAGCATCTCGGGAGCAGGCTCTGGAAACACCATATATTTT | CATSISGAGSGNTIYF
TRBJ2-7 | - | TRBV12-3/TRBV12-4 | - | TGTGCCAGCAGTTTCTCAGGGCCACGAGCCTACGAGCAGTACTTC | CASSFSGPRAYEQYF
TRBJ2-2 | - | TRBV28 | once | TGTGCCAGCAGTTTAATGGTTGACAAATTGGGGTACGGGGAGCTGTTTTTT | CASSLMVDKLGYGELFF
TRBJ1-2 | - | TRBV24-1 | - | TGTGCCACCAGTGACCCACAGACAGGTGACTATGGCTACACCTTC | CATSDPQTGDYGYTF
TRBJ2-6 | - | TRBV15 | - | TGTGCCACCAGCAGAGAAAGGTTGTATGGGGCCAACGTCCTGACTTTC | CATSRERLYGANVLTF
TRBJ2-1 | TRBD2 | TRBV20-1 | - | TGCAGTGCTAGAGATCGGAGACTAGCGACCAATGAGCAGTTCTTC | CSARDRRLATNEQFF
TRBJ2-7 | - | TRBV11-2 | - | TGTGCCAGCAGCTTATCGGCGGGTACATCCTACGAGCAGTACTTC | CASSLSAGTSYEQYF
TRBJ2-7 | - | TRBV30 | once | TGTGCCTGGAGTGCAACCTACGAGCAGTACTTC | CAWSATYEQYF
TRBJ1-5 | TRBD1 | TRBV30 | - | TGTGCCTGGAGTGTACAGGGGTTGGGAGATCAGCCCCAGCATTTT | CAWSVQGLGDQPQHF
TRBJ2-5 | - | TRBV9 | - | TGTGCCAGCAGCGCCGGTGTTGGGGCAGAGACCCAGTACTTC | CASSAGVGAETQYF
TRBJ2-5 | TRBD1 | TRBV5-6 | once | TGTGCCAGCAGCTCCGGACAGGGGGCGGAGACCCAGTACTTC | CASSSGQGAETQYF
TRBJ2-1 | TRBD2 | TRBV7-9 | - | TGTGCCAGCAGCCCGGGGGGAGGGCACAATGAGCAGTTCTTC | CASSPGGGHNEQFF
TRBJ1-5 | TRBD1 | TRBV20-1 | - | TGCAGTGCTAGCCCATCTTTGACAAAAGGGGGCGGGCAGCCCCAGCATTTT | CSASPSLTKGGGQPQHF
TRBJ2-6 | - | TRBV3-1 | - | TGTGCCAGCAGTCCCTTACTTGGGGCCAACGTCCTGACTTTC | CASSPLLGANVLTF
TRBJ2-3 | - | TRBV9 | - | TGTGCCAGCAGCGTAGCCGGGGGGCCCAGCACAGATACGCAGTATTTT | CASSVAGGPSTDTQYF
TRBJ2-5 | - | TRBV7-9 | - | TGTGCCAGCAGCCGGACAGAGACCCAGTACTTC | CASSRTETQYF